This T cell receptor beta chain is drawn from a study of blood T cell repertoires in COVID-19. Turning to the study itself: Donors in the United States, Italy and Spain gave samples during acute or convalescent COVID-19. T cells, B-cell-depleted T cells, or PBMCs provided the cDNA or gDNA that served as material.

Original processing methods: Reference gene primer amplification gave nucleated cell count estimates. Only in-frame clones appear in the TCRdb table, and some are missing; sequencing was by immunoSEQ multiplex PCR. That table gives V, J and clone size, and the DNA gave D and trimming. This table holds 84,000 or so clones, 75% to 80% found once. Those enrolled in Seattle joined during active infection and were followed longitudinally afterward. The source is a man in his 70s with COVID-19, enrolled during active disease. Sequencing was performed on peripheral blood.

The CDR3 loop is CASSVMGPGANVLTF. For the CDR3, the DNA is TGTGCCAGCAGCGTAATGGGCCCTGGGGCCAACGTCCTGACTTTC. The chain is built from TRBV9 and TRBJ2-6, with D unclear. V gave up 1 base and J gave up 2 bases, with 7 bases separating them. The CDR3 runs to 15 residues. Germline CDR1 and CDR2: SGDLS and YYNGEE.